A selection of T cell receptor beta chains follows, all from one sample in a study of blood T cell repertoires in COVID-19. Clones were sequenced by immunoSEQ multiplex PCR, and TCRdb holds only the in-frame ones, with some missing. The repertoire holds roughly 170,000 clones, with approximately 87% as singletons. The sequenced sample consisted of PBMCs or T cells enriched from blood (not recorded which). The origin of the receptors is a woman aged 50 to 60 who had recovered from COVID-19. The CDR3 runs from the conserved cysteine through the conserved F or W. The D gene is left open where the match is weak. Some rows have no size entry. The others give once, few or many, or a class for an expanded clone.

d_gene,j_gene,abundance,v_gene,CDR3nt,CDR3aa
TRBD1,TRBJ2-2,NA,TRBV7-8,TGTGCCAGCAGCCCCCGGGACAGGGCGAACACCGGGGAGCTGTTTTTT,CASSPRDRANTGELFF
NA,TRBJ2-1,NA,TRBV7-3,TGTGCCAGCAGCCCTAGAACGGCTTCCTACAATGAGCAGTTCTTC,CASSPRTASYNEQFF
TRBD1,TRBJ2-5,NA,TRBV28,TGTGCCAGCAGTGTACAGGGGGCAGAGACCCAGTACTTC,CASSVQGAETQYF
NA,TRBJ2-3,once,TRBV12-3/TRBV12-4,TGTGCCAGCAGTTTGGGCCGCACAGATACGCAGTATTTT,CASSLGRTDTQYF
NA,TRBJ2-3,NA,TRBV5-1,TGCGCCAGCAGCTGGGGGGGCCATGTGTATTTT,CASSWGGHVYF
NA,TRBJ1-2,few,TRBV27,TGTGCCAGCAGCTCATCAAGGGGGTACTATGGCTACACCTTC,CASSSSRGYYGYTF
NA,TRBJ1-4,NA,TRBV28,TGTGCCAGCAGTCTATACCGAGGTGCAACTAATGAAAAACTGTTTTTT,CASSLYRGATNEKLFF
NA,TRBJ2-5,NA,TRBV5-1,TGCGCCAGCAGCTTGGCTCTCTTTGAGACCCAGTACTTC,CASSLALFETQYF
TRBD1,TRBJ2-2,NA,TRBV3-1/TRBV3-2,TGTGCCAGCAGCCAGAGGACAGGAACGAACACCGGGGAGCTGTTTTTT,CASSQRTGTNTGELFF
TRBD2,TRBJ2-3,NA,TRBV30,TGTGCCTGGAGTTTGACTAGCGCCCGCACAGATACGCAGTATTTT,CAWSLTSARTDTQYF
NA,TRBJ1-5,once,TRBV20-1,TGCAGTGCTAGTGGTCGGGGCAATCAGCCCCAGCATTTT,CSASGRGNQPQHF
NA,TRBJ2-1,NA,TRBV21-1,TGTGCCAAGGGACAGCCCACCTACAATGAGCAGTTCTTC,CAKGQPTYNEQFF
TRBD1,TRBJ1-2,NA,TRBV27,TGTGCCAGCAGTCTCGGGGACAGTGTGGAAGGCTACACCTTC,CASSLGDSVEGYTF
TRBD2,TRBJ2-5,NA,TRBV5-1,TGCGCCAGCAGCTTGGTGCGGGGAGGGTACCAAGAGACCCAGTACTTC,CASSLVRGGYQETQYF
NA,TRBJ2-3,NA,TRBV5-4,TGTGCCAGCAGCTCCGTGGTAGCGGAGGCTAGCACAGATACGCAGTATTTT,CASSSVVAEASTDTQYF
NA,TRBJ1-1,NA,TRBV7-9,TGTGCCAGCAGCTTGAGGGGGTTGAACACTGAAGCTTTCTTT,CASSLRGLNTEAFF
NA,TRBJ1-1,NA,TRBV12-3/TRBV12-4,TGTGCCAGCGAAGTGGCAGGGGACACTGAAGCTTTCTTT,CASEVAGDTEAFF
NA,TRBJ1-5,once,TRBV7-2,TGTGCCAGCAGCTTAAAAGACGGGACACCACCCATGCCCCAGCATTTT,CASSLKDGTPPMPQHF
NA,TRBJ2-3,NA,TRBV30,TGTGCCTGGAGTGTACGATGGCGGGGCGACGATACGCAGTATTTT,CAWSVRWRGDDTQYF
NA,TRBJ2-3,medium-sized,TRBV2,TGTGCCAGCAGTGAAATCACAGGTTTCACAGATACGCAGTATTTT,CASSEITGFTDTQYF
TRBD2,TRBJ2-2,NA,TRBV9,TGTGCCAGCAGCGGGACTAGCGTCACCGGGGAGCTGTTTTTT,CASSGTSVTGELFF
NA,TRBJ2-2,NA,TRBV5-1,TGCGCCAGCAGCTTAGACATCGGGGAGCTGTTTTTT,CASSLDIGELFF
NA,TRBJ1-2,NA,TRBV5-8,TGTGCCAGCAGTGAACCAAGCCGGGGAGATGGCTACACCTTC,CASSEPSRGDGYTF
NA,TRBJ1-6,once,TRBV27,TGTGCCAGCACCTGGGCGGGGGGGCGAATTGACGCACCCCTCCACTTT,CASTWAGGRIDAPLHF
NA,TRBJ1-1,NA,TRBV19,TGTGCCAGTAGGTGTACAGGTTGCACTGAAGCTTTCTTT,CASRCTGCTEAFF
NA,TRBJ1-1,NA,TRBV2,TGTGCCAGCATCCCGGCGGAGCCGAACACTGAAGCTTTCTTT,CASIPAEPNTEAFF
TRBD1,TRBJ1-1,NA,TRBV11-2,TGTGCCAGCAGCTTAGCGAGGACAGGGATGAACACTGAAGCTTTCTTT,CASSLARTGMNTEAFF
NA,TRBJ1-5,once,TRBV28,TGTGCCAGCAGTTTCCTGACAGGCTCTAGCAATCAGCCCCAGCATTTT,CASSFLTGSSNQPQHF
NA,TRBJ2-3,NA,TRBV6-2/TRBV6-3,TGTGCCAGCAGCCTTAGCGAGACAGATACGCAGTATTTT,CASSLSETDTQYF
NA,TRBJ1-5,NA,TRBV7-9,TGTGCCAGCCAGTTGACAGTGAATCAGCCCCAGCATTTT,CASQLTVNQPQHF
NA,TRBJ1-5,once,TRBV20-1,TGCAGTGCTAGTTGGGGAGGGGGAAGTAATCAGCCCCAGCATTTT,CSASWGGGSNQPQHF
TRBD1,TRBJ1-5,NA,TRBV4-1,TGCGCCAGCAGCCAAGTGGGGGGACAGGGAGATCAGCCCCAGCATTTT,CASSQVGGQGDQPQHF
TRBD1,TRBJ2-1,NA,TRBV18,TGTGCCAGCTCACCAGGACAGGGGGGAGCTTGGGAGCAGTTCTTC,CASSPGQGGAWEQFF
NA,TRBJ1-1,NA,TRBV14,TGTGCCAGCAGCGGACTCAGGAAGAACACTGAAGCTTTCTTT,CASSGLRKNTEAFF
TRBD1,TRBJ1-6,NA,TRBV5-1,TGCGCCAGCAGCTTCACTCGGGACAGGGTCGCCTCACCCCTCCACTTT,CASSFTRDRVASPLHF
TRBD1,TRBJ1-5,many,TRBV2,TGTGCCAGCTCGGGGCAGGGGGTAGGAGCCCAGCATTTT,CASSGQGVGAQHF
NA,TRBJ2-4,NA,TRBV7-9,TGTGCCGCGGCCCGGATAGCCAAAAACATTCAGTACTTC,CAAARIAKNIQYF
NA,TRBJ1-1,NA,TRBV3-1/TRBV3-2,TGTGCCAGCAGCCAAGATTACGAGCCAGCTTTCTTT,CASSQDYEPAFF
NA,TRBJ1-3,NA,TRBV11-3,TGTGCCAGCAGCTTGGGGGCGACAGTCTCTGGAAACACCATATATTTT,CASSLGATVSGNTIYF
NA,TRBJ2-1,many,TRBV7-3,TGTGCCAGCAGTTCTGTTGCGAGCGATGAGCAGTTCTTC,CASSSVASDEQFF
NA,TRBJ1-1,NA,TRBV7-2,TGTGCCAGCACACTCAACACTGAAGCTTTCTTT,CASTLNTEAFF
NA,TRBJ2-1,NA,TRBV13,TGTGCCAGCAGCTTCAGGGGACGGGACAACAATGAGCAGTTCTTC,CASSFRGRDNNEQFF
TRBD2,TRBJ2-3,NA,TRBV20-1,TGCAGTGCTAGTCAACCGCGGGAGCGGGGAGATACGCAGTATTTT,CSASQPRERGDTQYF
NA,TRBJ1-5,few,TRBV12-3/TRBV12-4,TGTGCCAGCAGCCCTTTGGAGTATCAGCCCCAGCATTTT,CASSPLEYQPQHF
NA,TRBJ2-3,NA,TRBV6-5,TGTGCCAGCAGTTACTCGTGGGAGCGGGGCACAGATACGCAGTATTTT,CASSYSWERGTDTQYF
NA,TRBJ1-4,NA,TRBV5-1,TGCGCCAGCAGCTTTGAGGCGCGGAACGAAAAACTGTTTTTT,CASSFEARNEKLFF
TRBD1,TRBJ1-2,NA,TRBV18,TGTGCCAGCTCACCCCAACCCATAGGACAGGCAAACTATGGCTACACCTTC,CASSPQPIGQANYGYTF
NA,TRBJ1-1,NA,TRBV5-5,TGTGCCAGCAGCGTGGGGCCGAACACTGAAGCTTTCTTT,CASSVGPNTEAFF
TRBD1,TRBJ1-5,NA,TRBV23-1,TGCGCCAGCAGTCAATCTCCCGGGACAGGGGACCCATGTGGCAATCAGCCCCAGCATTTT,CASSQSPGTGDPCGNQPQHF
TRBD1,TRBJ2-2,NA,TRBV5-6,TGTGCCAGCAGCTACCCGACAGGGGGGGCAAGCGGGGAGCTGTTTTTT,CASSYPTGGASGELFF